This T cell receptor (beta chain) was profiled in a study of shared clonotypes between healthy human individuals. From germline, CDR1 is SGDLS and CDR2 YYNGEE. V lost 2 bases and J lost 0, with 12 bases in between. This CDR3 is 16 amino acids long. The method was immunoSEQ multiplex PCR; TCRdb's version includes in-frame clones alone and lacks a portion of them. The sample holds hundreds of thousands of clones, roughly 79% seen once. Free of recent acute infections or vaccinations, the donors were healthy HIV-negative adults. All of the donors resided in Nashville, Tennessee, and each was a Caucasian adult. Unsorted samples drew genomic DNA from 90 million or so PBMCs. The table lists this clone with a few counts.

V usage is TRBV9 and J usage is TRBJ1-3; D is possibly TRBD1 (5 bases). The sequence was collected from a woman aged 35 to 49 in good health. Some clones in this sample may be carry-over from other donors' samples. Specimen: PBMCs. The CDR3 region has the DNA TGTGCCAGCAGCGTCGACAGCCCCCCCTCTGGAAACACCATATATTTT. Its translation: CASSVDSPPSGNTIYF.